These 8 T cell receptor beta chains were all obtained from the same sample, sequenced in a study of regulatory T cells in long-lasting Graves disease (dated by TCRdb to about 2021). Libraries were built with multiplex PCR. TCRdb lists the instrument as Illumina HiSeq 4000. iRepertoire HTBI primers and Arm-PCR amplification of CDR3 regions were used to construct TCR beta libraries. TCRdb's own reprocessing of the public reads used fastp at Q25 and MiXCR and kept productive beta chains. Every distinct CDR3 protein forms one entry, paired with its most common genes and DNA. The sample yields approximately 540,000 distinct CDR3 sequences; more than 10% were counted once. The ten largest account for about 8.9% of the sample. The time point label, read with the paper, signifies: newly diagnosed GD, antithyroid drugs for less than 3 months. For both TCR sequencing and RNA sequencing, RNA was extracted from PBMCs in TRIzol.

These records were also assigned to another study, of T cells in Graves' hyperthyroidism and ophthalmopathy.

The sample in question was peripheral blood mononuclear cells (PBMCs), obtained at new diagnosis, from a patient treated with antithyroid drugs. The receptors shown here come from a woman in her 30s with Graves disease. Donor details come from another sample of the same person, matched by shared clones.

This clonotype was picked up many times. J is TRBJ1-2 and V is TRBV2; 11 bases line up with TRBD1. CDR3 size: 12 residues. CDR1 and CDR2 (germline): SNHLY, FYNNEI. V was clipped by 6 bases and J by 8 bases; unmatched bases: 2. The CDR3 protein is CASSGTGGGYTF. The CDR3 coding sequence is TGTGCCAGCAGCGGGACAGGGGGAGGCTACACCTTC.

This clonotype occurred a few times. This chain links TRBV28 with TRBJ2-7; D is perhaps TRBD2 (6 bases). CDR1 MDHEN and CDR2 SYDVKM come from the germline V gene. There are 16 residues in the CDR3. V gave up 1 base and J gave up 3 bases, with 16 bases separating them. CDR3 sequence: CASSLSPQDYSYEQYF. The CDR3, as DNA: TGTGCCAGCAGTTTATCCCCCCAGGACTACAGCTACGAGCAGTACTTC.

This clonotype was found many times. V and J are TRBV6-1 and TRBJ2-1; 10 bases match TRBD2. V dropped 7 bases and J dropped 7; count of bases not matched to a gene: 7. The CDR3 runs to 14 residues. Germline V gives CDR1 MNHNS, CDR2 SASEGT. CDR3 amino acids: CASNVLAGDNEQFF. The CDR3, as DNA: TGTGCCAGCAATGTCCTAGCGGGAGATAATGAGCAGTTCTTC.

This clonotype was counted only a few times. This rearrangement joins TRBV19 to TRBJ1-2, with 8 bases matching TRBD1. The germline V gene encodes CDR1 LNHDA and CDR2 SQIVND (reference sequence). This CDR3 region has 16 residues. J gave up 0 bases and V 2 bases, and 5 bases lay outside the gene matches. The CDR3 sequence is CASSIHPGQANYGYTF. The CDR3 DNA reads TGTGCCAGTAGTATACACCCGGGACAGGCTAACTATGGCTACACCTTC.

This clonotype was observed a handful of times. A much larger clone is a single base away; this may be a read error. It is likely a read error, because the conserved phenylalanine at the end of the CDR3 is missing. The chain employs TRBV12-3 or TRBV12-4 and TRBJ1-1; 7 positions agree with TRBD1. J gave up 3 bases and V 1 base, and 8 bases lay outside the gene matches. CDR3 length equals 16 residues. CDR3 region: CASSLGPGGPDTEAFS. The CDR3 DNA sequence: TGTGCCAGCAGTTTAGGCCCAGGGGGGCCTGACACTGAAGCTTTCTCT.

In regard to this clonotype: A far more abundant clone sits one base away, making this likely a read error. The J gene is TRBJ1-2, the V gene TRBV11-2; possible D gene TRBD1, 5 bases. Germline CDR1 is SGHAT and CDR2 is FQNNGV. With 5 bases removed from V and 4 bases from J, the gap between germline ends came to 14 bases. The CDR3 has 14 amino acids. CDR3 nucleotide sequence: TGTGCCAGCAGCGGAGATCAGGGCCTCTATGGCTACACCTTC. This encodes CASSGDQGLYGYTF.

The chain has TRBV7-2 and TRBJ2-1; 7 nucleotides match TRBD1. Germline V CDR1 and CDR2: SGHTA, FQGNSA. After removal of 5 bases from V and 12 bases from J, the junction contained 10 bases not matched to a gene. This CDR3 has 13 residues. CDR3 nucleotide sequence: TGTGCCAGCAGCGCAGGGACAGCTGTGTGGCAGTTCTTC. Protein product: CASSAGTAVWQFF. Full variable domain (remainder filled in from reference TRBV7-2 and TRBJ2-1): GAGVSQSPSNKVTEKGKDVELRCDPISGHTALYWYRQSLGQGLEFLIYFQGNSAPDKSGLPSDRFSAERTGGSVSTLTIQRTQQEDSAVYLCASSAGTAVWQFFGPGTRLTVL.

There are many counts of this clonotype. The chain carries TRBV6-2 or TRBV6-3 and TRBJ2-1; D possibly corresponds to TRBD1 (5 bases). Germline-derived CDR1 and CDR2 are MNHEY and SVGEGT. The V gene lost 0 bases and the J gene lost 9 bases, with 9 bases spanning the gap. The CDR3 contains 13 residues. In DNA, the CDR3 is TGTGCCAGCAGTTACTCGAAAGGGGTTGAGCAGTTCTTC. This sequence encodes CASSYSKGVEQFF.